The rows below give T cell receptor beta chains drawn from one sample of a study of identifying expanded T cells in peripheral blood. Method: immunoSEQ multiplex PCR; TCRdb's copy keeps in-frame clones and lacks some. This table holds 95,000 to 100,000 clones, approximately 90% found once. The sequencing sample was made of blood. The source of these receptors is a person aged 18 to 75 in good health. Each CDR3 is given with its conserved first and last residue. D genes are given only for firm matches.

j_gene | v_gene | d_gene | len | CDR3aa
TRBJ1-1 | TRBV7-2 | . | 12 | CASSLPYTEAFF
TRBJ1-3 | TRBV5-1 | TRBD1 | 13 | CASSHAQGYTIYF
TRBJ2-7 | TRBV6-5 | . | 14 | CASSYSGATYEQYF
TRBJ1-2 | TRBV7-2 | . | 15 | CASSLGFARNYGYTF
TRBJ2-3 | TRBV18 | . | 14 | CASSPLGAADTQYF
TRBJ1-4 | TRBV11-2 | . | 12 | CASSLGSEKLFF
TRBJ2-3 | TRBV9 | . | 15 | CASSPPLGSTDTQYF
TRBJ1-2 | TRBV20-1 | . | 11 | CSARGFGGYTF
TRBJ2-4 | TRBV6-7 | . | 17 | CASSPVGSKGGKNIQYF
TRBJ2-5 | TRBV7-6 | . | 14 | CASSSTRGRETQYF
TRBJ1-1 | TRBV29-1 | . | 14 | CSVAIGMFRTEAFF
TRBJ2-7 | TRBV5-1 | TRBD2 | 16 | CASSLGLADSSYEQYF
TRBJ1-5 | TRBV4-3 | . | 15 | CASSQDRASNQPQHF
TRBJ1-2 | TRBV7-9 | . | 13 | CASQASRNYGYTF
TRBJ2-7 | TRBV28 | TRBD2 | 13 | CASSLGGVHEQYF
TRBJ1-2 | TRBV27 | . | 13 | CASSLGGNYGYTF
TRBJ2-7 | TRBV6-5 | TRBD2 | 15 | CASTSTGGGSYEQYF
TRBJ1-1 | TRBV4-3 | . | 15 | CASSQDERLTVEAFF
TRBJ1-5 | TRBV30 | . | 14 | CAWSVSGQYQPQHF
TRBJ1-2 | TRBV9 | TRBD1 | 17 | CASSVTDRPGTEYGYTF
TRBJ2-5 | TRBV6-5 | . | 12 | CASSYGRGRQYF
TRBJ2-7 | TRBV7-6 | TRBD1 | 18 | CASSRARGNRGTAYEQYF
TRBJ1-2 | TRBV27 | . | 14 | CASSPLGREGGYTF
TRBJ1-6 | TRBV18 | . | 15 | CASSPGGGSNSPLHF
TRBJ2-7 | TRBV5-1 | . | 13 | CASSPSQGYEQYF
TRBJ2-7 | TRBV19 | TRBD2 | 14 | CASSTLAGPYEQYF
TRBJ2-7 | TRBV28 | . | 16 | CASSLPVGSGSYEQYF
TRBJ2-5 | TRBV7-2 | . | 16 | CASSPRGGNTRETQYF
TRBJ2-7 | TRBV18 | . | 14 | CASSTPGRNYEQYF
TRBJ1-2 | TRBV6-6 | TRBD1 | 16 | CASSYSSMGQGYGYTF
TRBJ1-4 | TRBV4-2 | TRBD1 | 15 | CASSQQGDGEEKLFF
TRBJ1-4 | TRBV4-3 | . | 12 | CASSQREEKLFF
TRBJ1-2 | TRBV5-6 | TRBD1 | 14 | CASSPRGRDYGYTF
TRBJ2-7 | TRBV13 | TRBD1 | 15 | CASSLTQTGSYEQYF
TRBJ2-3 | TRBV5-6 | . | 13 | CASSFGFTDTQYF
TRBJ1-4 | TRBV10-3 | . | 15 | CAISESQRQNEKLFF
TRBJ1-4 | TRBV7-8 | TRBD1 | 15 | CASSLTGTEKEKLFF